A selection of T cell receptor beta chains follows, all from one sample in a study of blood T cell repertoires in COVID-19. Sequencing was performed with immunoSEQ multiplex PCR; in TCRdb, only in-frame clones are kept and a portion is missing. This sample has 20,000 to 25,000 clones, with around 88% found just once. The sequenced sample was peripheral blood. Receptors were obtained from a human donor with active COVID-19. The donor label of this sample is uncertain. The CDR3 runs from the conserved cysteine through the conserved F or W. The D gene is left open where the match is weak.

TRBJ2-1 TRBD2 TRBV7-9 CASSLGLGGVNEQFF
TRBJ2-5 TRBD2 TRBV27 CASSQGAGTSGRAGETQYF
TRBJ1-3 . TRBV30 CAWKGNTIYF
TRBJ2-6 . TRBV9 CASSPSGTGANVLTF
TRBJ2-7 TRBD1 TRBV5-1 CASRETGAGEQYF
TRBJ2-3 TRBD1 TRBV5-1 CASSLSQGDGDTQYF
TRBJ1-4 . TRBV3-1/TRBV3-2 CASSQPPDEKLFF
TRBJ1-4 . TRBV9 CASSPKASNEKLFF
TRBJ1-1 TRBD1 TRBV19 CASSIYRTGGLNTEAFF
TRBJ2-1 TRBD1 TRBV9 CASSVTGGLDEQFF
TRBJ2-1 TRBD2 TRBV4-3 CASSHQLAGNAEQFF
TRBJ2-1 . TRBV5-1 CASSLGGQSSYNEQFF
TRBJ2-7 TRBD2 TRBV14 CASSQLTLAGGLDEQYF
TRBJ2-1 TRBD2 TRBV5-1 CASSLGREGLEQFF
TRBJ1-2 TRBD1 TRBV7-2 CASSLNVGTGYGYTF
TRBJ1-3 TRBD1 TRBV28 CASSLSGTGLITGNTIYF
TRBJ2-3 . TRBV3-1/TRBV3-2 CASSQDNPLNTDTQYF
TRBJ2-7 . TRBV7-6 CASSPSPRSVGEQYF
TRBJ2-1 . TRBV19 CASGGRPQSNEQFF
TRBJ1-1 TRBD1 TRBV10-3 CAISLQGGTEAFF
TRBJ1-5 . TRBV5-1 CASSWRRTLWGQPQHF
TRBJ2-1 TRBD1 TRBV2 CASSTGTGIGLGTEQFF
TRBJ2-2 TRBD2 TRBV5-6 CASSLGLAGPTGELFF
TRBJ2-1 TRBD2 TRBV28 CASSSPAGGTLDEQFF
TRBJ2-7 TRBD2 TRBV10-3 CATAGDSSYEQYF
TRBJ1-5 TRBD1 TRBV28 CASSPLRTGGNQPQHF
TRBJ2-3 . TRBV7-6 CASSLKQARPDTQYF
TRBJ2-5 TRBD2 TRBV28 CASTRLAGGRETQYF
TRBJ2-7 . TRBV14 CASSSVVASEQYF
TRBJ1-3 . TRBV5-1 CASSLTGQSSGNTIYF
TRBJ1-1 . TRBV7-9 CASSLDAGATEAFF
TRBJ2-1 TRBD2 TRBV19 CASSPRTSGRTDNEQFF
TRBJ2-7 . TRBV2 CASSIDRKTPHEQYF
TRBJ2-3 TRBD1 TRBV29-1 CSGLTGSSTDTQYF
TRBJ2-7 TRBD2 TRBV25-1 CASRTSGGSYEQYF
TRBJ2-1 . TRBV19 CASSLPPYNEQFF
TRBJ2-1 . TRBV28 CASSSGTLPLYNEQFF
TRBJ2-1 TRBD2 TRBV12-3/TRBV12-4 CASSLVRGGEQFF
TRBJ2-3 . TRBV7-9 CASSLRSSLLRMQYF
TRBJ1-6 . TRBV3-1/TRBV3-2 CASSRDNSPLHF
TRBJ2-7 TRBD1 TRBV9 CASSAGTGGLYEQYF
TRBJ1-5 . TRBV6-5 CASSYIRGLNQPQHF
TRBJ2-1 . TRBV2 CASSGGTYSMEQFF
TRBJ1-2 . TRBV6-1 CASSDLRFYGYTF
TRBJ1-4 . TRBV7-2 CASSPPSRGGEKLFF
TRBJ2-7 . TRBV5-8 CASSSTLGFYEQYF
TRBJ2-7 TRBD1 TRBV28 CASSWPRDRAYEQYF
TRBJ2-1 TRBD1 TRBV7-8 CASSYDRGNEQFF
TRBJ2-5 TRBD2 TRBV7-6 CASSLSGRVETQYF
TRBJ2-1 . TRBV29-1 CSANNYGHNEQFF
TRBJ2-7 TRBD1 TRBV7-9 CASSFVGQAPAYEQYF
TRBJ1-2 TRBD1 TRBV19 CASSKVGTGSGYTF